The TCR beta chain under discussion was sequenced for a study of blood T cell repertoires in COVID-19. Study-wide background: The United States, Italy and Spain provided the acute and convalescent COVID-19 samples. T cells, B-cell-depleted T cells, or PBMCs supplied cDNA or gDNA.

Some clones are missing from TCRdb's copy, which holds only in-frame ones; the method was immunoSEQ multiplex PCR. The top ten hold 11% of the sample, which has about 98,000 clones, roughly 82% seen once. There are 16 residues in the CDR3. The V gene lost 6 bases and the J gene lost 1 base, with 16 bases spanning the gap. Germline CDR1 MNHEY, CDR2 SMNVEV (reference sequence). This TCR was recovered from a man aged 70 or older with active or convalescent COVID-19. The rearrangement uses TRBV27 and TRBJ1-5; D perhaps matches TRBD1 (5 bases). Sequenced input: peripheral blood. The CDR3 loop reads CASRPRGTVSNQPQHF. The CDR3 region has the DNA TGTGCCAGCAGGCCGCGGGGGACTGTGAGCAATCAGCCCCAGCATTTT.